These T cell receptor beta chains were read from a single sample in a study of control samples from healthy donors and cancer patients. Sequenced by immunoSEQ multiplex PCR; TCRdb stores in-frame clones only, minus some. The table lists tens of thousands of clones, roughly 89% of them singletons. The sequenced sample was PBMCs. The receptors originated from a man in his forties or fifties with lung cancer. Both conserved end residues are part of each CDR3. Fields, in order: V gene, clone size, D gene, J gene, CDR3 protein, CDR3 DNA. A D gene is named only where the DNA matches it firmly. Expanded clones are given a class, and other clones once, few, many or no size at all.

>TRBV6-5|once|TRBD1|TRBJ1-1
CASRTGTGENTEAFF
TGTGCCAGCAGGACGGGGACAGGGGAGAACACTGAAGCTTTCTTT
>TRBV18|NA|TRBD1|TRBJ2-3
CASSPPGQSTDTQYF
TGTGCCAGCTCACCACCGGGACAGAGCACAGATACGCAGTATTTT
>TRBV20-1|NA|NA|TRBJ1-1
CSANEGQGHTEAFF
TGCAGTGCTAATGAGGGGCAGGGGCACACTGAAGCTTTCTTT
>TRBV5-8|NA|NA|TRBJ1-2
CASSLGVRPYGYTF
TGTGCCAGCAGCTTGGGGGTCAGACCCTATGGCTACACCTTC
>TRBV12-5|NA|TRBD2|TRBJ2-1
CASGLVYSGEGNNEQFF
TGTGCTAGTGGTTTGGTATATAGCGGGGAAGGTAACAATGAGCAGTTCTTC
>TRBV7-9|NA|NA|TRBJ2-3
CASSLLRVDTQYF
TGTGCCAGCAGCTTATTACGAGTAGATACGCAGTATTTT
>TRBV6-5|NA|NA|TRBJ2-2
CATNLGQVRTGELFF
TGTGCCACCAACTTGGGTCAGGTGCGGACCGGGGAGCTGTTTTTT
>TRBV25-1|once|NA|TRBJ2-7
CASRTHYEQYF
TGTGCCAGCAGGACACACTACGAGCAGTACTTC
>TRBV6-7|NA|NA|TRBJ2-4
CASSYSIFVRPAKNIQYF
TGTGCCAGCAGTTACTCGATATTTGTTCGGCCAGCCAAAAACATTCAGTACTTC
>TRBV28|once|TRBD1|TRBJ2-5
CASSGQGLQETQYF
TGTGCCAGCAGCGGACAGGGGCTACAAGAGACCCAGTACTTC
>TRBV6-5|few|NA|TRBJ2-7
CASSYGWQGRDEQYF
TGTGCCAGCAGTTACGGCTGGCAGGGTCGCGACGAGCAGTACTTC
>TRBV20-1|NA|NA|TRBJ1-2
CSGTETYGYTF
TGCTCAGGGACGGAGACCTATGGCTACACCTTC
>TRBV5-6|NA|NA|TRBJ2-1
CASSLDRISYNEQFF
TGTGCCAGCAGCTTGGACAGGATTTCCTACAATGAGCAGTTCTTC
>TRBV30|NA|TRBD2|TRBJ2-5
CAWSAPGLAEETQYF
TGTGCCTGGAGTGCACCGGGACTAGCGGAAGAGACCCAGTACTTC
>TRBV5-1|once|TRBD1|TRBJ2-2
CASSLGNTGDTGELFF
TGCGCCAGCAGCTTGGGCAACACAGGGGACACCGGGGAGCTGTTTTTT
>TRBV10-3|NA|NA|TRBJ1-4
CAISDGGSNEKLFF
TGTGCCATCAGTGACGGGGGGTCTAATGAAAAACTGTTTTTT
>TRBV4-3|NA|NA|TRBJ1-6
CASSQDPGTRNSPLHF
TGCGCCAGCAGCCAGGACCCCGGGACGAGGAATTCACCCCTCCACTTT
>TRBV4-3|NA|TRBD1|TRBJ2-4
CASSPSTGGSKNIQYF
TGCGCCAGCAGCCCATCGACAGGGGGTTCCAAAAACATTCAGTACTTC
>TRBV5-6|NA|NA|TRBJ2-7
CASSLLQTYEQYF
TGTGCCAGCAGCTTGTTACAGACCTACGAGCAGTACTTC
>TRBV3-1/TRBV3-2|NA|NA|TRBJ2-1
CASSLDSIVPGNEQFF
TGTGCCAGCAGTCTGGACTCCATAGTCCCTGGCAATGAGCAGTTCTTC